The 27 T cell receptor beta chains listed next were all sequenced from one sample in a study of blood T cell repertoires in COVID-19. Only in-frame clones appear in the TCRdb table, and some are missing; sequencing was by immunoSEQ multiplex PCR. The data contain 250,000 to 400,000 clones, 70% to 90% of them singletons. The material sequenced was peripheral blood. All receptors come from a woman aged 30 to 39 with COVID-19, enrolled during active disease.

This clone has only a few counts. CDR3 nucleotide sequence: TGTGCCAGCAGCCCCGGAGGCGGAGGGGTCCTGTTTTTT. Translating it yields CASSPGGGGVLFF. The rearrangement joins TRBV7-3 to TRBJ1-4; possibly TRBD1 for D (5 bases). The CDR3 length is 13 residues. CDR1 and CDR2 (germline): SGHTA, FQGTGA. The V end was cut by 5 bases, the J end by 14 bases, with 18 bases between.

J is TRBJ2-1 and V is TRBV6-4, with D perhaps matching TRBD2 (5 bases). Trimming cost V 0 bases and J 4 bases, with 13 bases left between them. Germline V lookup: CDR1 MRHNA, CDR2 SNTAGT. The CDR3 spans 16 residues. CDR3: CASSDSNSEDYNEQFF. The CDR3 bases are TGTGCCAGCAGTGACTCGAATAGCGAGGATTACAATGAGCAGTTCTTC.

This clone has a single count. The chain uses TRBV5-1 and TRBJ2-3, with a possible D match to TRBD1 (6 bases). This CDR3 is 14 amino acids long. The V end was cut by 4 bases, the J end by 7 bases, with 16 bases between. Germline CDR1 and CDR2: SGHRS and YFSETQ. The CDR3 is CASSPGQRKYTQYF. The CDR3 coding sequence is TGCGCCAGCAGCCCTGGACAGCGCAAATATACGCAGTATTTT.

This rearrangement joins TRBV7-6 to TRBJ1-3; D is perhaps TRBD1 (5 bases). The V end lost 1 base, the J end lost 0 bases, and 13 bases lay between the germline ends. CDR3 length: 17 residues. The V gene's germline CDR1 is SGHVS and CDR2 FNYEAQ. In DNA, the CDR3 is TGTGCCAGCAGCTTAGGGGGGGGTGGCAACTCTGGAAACACCATATATTTT. Translated: CASSLGGGGNSGNTIYF.

The V call is TRBV6-1, the J call TRBJ2-7; tentative D call: TRBD1 (6 bases). V was cut by 3 bases and J by 3 bases, with 9 bases left in between. The CDR3 is 13 amino acids. The germline V gene encodes CDR1 MNHNS and CDR2 SASEGT. The CDR3 nucleotides read TGTGCCAGCAGTGAGGGACACAGCTACGAGCAGTACGTC. It yields the protein CASSEGHSYEQYV.

This CDR3 reads CASSSLPTSTETQYF. CDR3 DNA sequence: TGCGCCAGCAGCTCCCTCCCTACTAGCACGGAGACCCAGTACTTC. The V gene is TRBV5-1, the J gene TRBJ2-5, with TRBD2 as a possible D gene (6 bases). The CDR3 is 15 residues long. CDR1 and CDR2 from the germline V gene are SGHRS and YFSETQ. V lost 3 bases and J lost 5, with 17 bases in between.

The chain joins TRBV19 to TRBJ1-6, with TRBD1 matching over 9 bases. Trimming took 5 bases from V and 9 from J; bases not matched to a gene: 8. Germline V lookup: CDR1 LNHDA, CDR2 SQIVND (reference sequence). This CDR3 is built from 15 residues. The CDR3 DNA reads as TGTGCCAGTAGTCCCATACAGGGGGCGGGTTCACCCCTCCACTTT. It is translated as CASSPIQGAGSPLHF.

The chain joins TRBV4-1 to TRBJ1-2; TRBD1 agrees at 10 bases. The CDR3 consists of 14 residues. Per germline, CDR1 MGHRA and CDR2 YSYEKL. Trimming took 4 bases from V and 8 from J; bases not matched to a gene: 7. The CDR3 spells CASSRPGQGWGYTF. CDR3 in DNA: TGCGCCAGCAGCCGCCCGGGACAGGGGTGGGGCTACACCTTC.

V is TRBV7-2 and J is TRBJ1-4; TRBD1 might be the D (5 bases). The length of the CDR3 is 16 residues. The V end lost 4 bases, the J end lost 7 bases, and 19 bases lay between the germline ends. The germline gives CDR1 SGHTA, CDR2 FQGNSA. CDR3 nucleotides: TGTGCCAGCAGCTCCTCCGCCAGCGGGGGGGGTGAAAAACTGTTTTTT. It translates to CASSSSASGGGEKLFF.

The chain links TRBV12-3 or TRBV12-4 to TRBJ1-4; D is uncertain. The CDR3 loop spans 13 amino acids. V was cut by 5 bases and J by 8 bases, with 12 bases left in between. The CDR3 region has the DNA TGTGCCAGCAGTGAGGGATTGGGAGAAAAACTGTTTTTT. Its translation: CASSEGLGEKLFF.

The chain uses TRBV3-1 (or the pseudogene TRBV3-2) and TRBJ2-1; D gene unclear. The CDR3 has 10 residues. CDR1 is LGHDT and CDR2 is YNNKEL in the germline V gene (reference sequence). V gave up 11 bases and J gave up 8 bases, with 10 bases separating them. CDR3 amino acids: CAVTKDEQFF. The CDR3 nucleotides are TGTGCCGTTACTAAGGATGAGCAGTTCTTC.

The chain joins TRBV4-2 to TRBJ2-5; 10 positions match TRBD2. This CDR3 is built from 16 residues. The germline gives CDR1 LGHNA, CDR2 YNFKEQ. With 0 bases clipped from V and 4 bases from J, the junction kept 5 bases outside the gene matches. The CDR3 sequence is CASSQDPSGGGETQYF. CDR3 nucleotide sequence: TGTGCCAGCAGCCAAGACCCTAGCGGGGGAGGAGAGACCCAGTACTTC.

J is TRBJ1-2 and V is TRBV7-2, with unresolved D. The CDR3 sequence is 15 residues long. Looked up from germline, CDR1 is SGHTA and CDR2 is FQGNSA. Deletions cut 0 bases from V and 0 bases from J, with 8 bases between. The CDR3 loop reads CASSLAPGTNYGYTF. The DNA of the CDR3 is TGTGCCAGCAGCTTAGCGCCGGGTACTAACTATGGCTACACCTTC.

This clone was seen once. The CDR3 loop is CASSLWGVIIYEQYF. CDR3 nucleotides: TGTGCCAGCAGCTTATGGGGGGTGATTATCTACGAGCAGTACTTC. The V call is TRBV7-2, the J call TRBJ2-7, with D perhaps TRBD2 (6 bases). Trimming stripped 2 bases from V and 3 bases from J, with 14 bases between. Germline assignment: CDR1 SGHTA and CDR2 FQGNSA. The CDR3 contains 15 residues.

V usage is TRBV19 and J usage is TRBJ1-1, with D hard to call. Trimming left V 7 bases short and J 3 bases short, with 6 bases between. The CDR3 consists of 11 residues. Germline V CDR1 and CDR2: LNHDA, SQIVND (reference sequence). The CDR3 region is CASISYTEAFF. The CDR3 nucleotides are TGTGCCAGTATATCTTACACTGAAGCTTTCTTT.

V gene TRBV2 combines with J gene TRBJ1-3; D ambiguous. Trimming pared 6 bases from V and 0 bases from J, leaving 12 bases between. This CDR3 is built from 15 residues. The germline V gene encodes CDR1 SNHLY and CDR2 FYNNEI. The DNA of the CDR3 is TGTGCCAGCAGCGAACCCACTAGCTCTGGAAACACCATATATTTT. Encoded protein: CASSEPTSSGNTIYF. Together with reference TRBV2 and TRBJ1-3, the CDR3 gives the full variable domain: EPEVTQTPSHQVTQMGQEVILRCVPISNHLYFYWYRQILGQKVEFLVSFYNNEISEKSEIFDDQFSVERPDGSNFTLKIRSTKLEDSAMYFCASSEPTSSGNTIYFGEGSWLTVV.

The chain combines TRBV27 with TRBJ1-2; maybe TRBD1 (6 bases). Trimming pared 4 bases from V and 6 bases from J, leaving 21 bases between. Germline V gene sequence: CDR1 MNHEY, CDR2 SMNVEV (reference sequence). The CDR3 loop spans 16 amino acids. The CDR3 region is CASSSVIGQTYDGYTF. The CDR3 region has the DNA TGTGCCAGCAGTTCAGTAATCGGACAGACCTATGATGGCTACACCTTC.

The V call is TRBV19, the J call TRBJ1-5; 8 nucleotides agree with TRBD1. Germline assignment: CDR1 LNHDA and CDR2 SQIVND (reference sequence). The CDR3 contains 16 residues. V trimming: 5 bases; J trimming: 0 bases; junction bases outside the gene matches: 6. CDR3 coding DNA: TGTGCCAGTAGTGCCGACAGGGGCAGTAGCAATCAGCCCCAGCATTTT. It encodes CASSADRGSSNQPQHF.

The CDR3 nucleotides are TGTGCCAGCAGCAAAGAACTGGGCAGGCAGCCCCAGCATTTT. Encoded protein: CASSKELGRQPQHF. This chain links TRBV21-1 with TRBJ1-5; TRBD1 is the table's D call, not checked against the DNA. TRBV21-1 is assigned pseudogene status. The CDR3 has 14 residues.

V usage is TRBV6-5 and J usage is TRBJ1-1; D gene ambiguous. The ends were cut back, 4 bases at V and 0 bases at J, with 15 bases in the middle. The CDR3 is 16 amino acids. The germline V gene encodes CDR1 MNHEY and CDR2 SVGAGI. CDR3: CASSFSFKLMNTEAFF. As DNA, the CDR3 is TGTGCCAGCAGTTTCTCTTTCAAGCTCATGAACACTGAAGCTTTCTTT.

Comment on this clone: Other DNA sequences in the same sample also yield this CDR3. V is TRBV7-2 and J is TRBJ1-2; D not certain. The CDR3 extends over 12 amino acids. CDR1 and CDR2 (germline): SGHTA, FQGNSA. Trimming took off 1 base at V and 8 bases at J, with 8 bases between the two ends. Here the CDR3 reads CASSLDINGYTF. The CDR3 DNA reads TGTGCCAGCAGCTTAGACATAAACGGCTACACCTTC.

Concerning this clone: The sample holds other DNA sequences that translate to the same CDR3. The CDR3 is CASSSGTGGKEQYF. The CDR3 DNA is TGCGCCAGCAGCTCGGGAACAGGAGGGAAGGAGCAGTACTTC. The V and J genes are TRBV5-1 and TRBJ2-7, with D perhaps TRBD2 (6 bases). The CDR3 loop spans 14 amino acids. From germline, CDR1 is SGHRS and CDR2 YFSETQ. V was trimmed by 3 bases and J by 7 bases, leaving 17 bases between them.

The chain recombines TRBV7-9 with TRBJ1-1; the match to TRBD1 covers 10 bases. The V segment lost 3 bases and the J segment 3 bases; nucleotides outside the gene matches: 13. The CDR3 is 18 residues long. The V gene's germline CDR1 is SEHNR and CDR2 FQNEAQ (reference sequence). The CDR3: CASSFSLARDRGDTEAFF. The CDR3 DNA is TGTGCCAGCAGCTTTTCTTTGGCGCGGGACAGGGGTGACACTGAAGCTTTCTTT.

Written as DNA, the CDR3 is TGTGCCAGCAGTTTGAACCATCAGGGGGGCTACACCTTC. It yields the protein CASSLNHQGGYTF. V gene TRBV12-3 or TRBV12-4 combines with J gene TRBJ1-2; D is perhaps TRBD1 (6 bases). Deletions cut 3 bases from V and 8 bases from J, with 13 bases between. CDR3 length: 13 amino acids.

The CDR3 DNA is TGCGCCAGCAGCCCCAAGCTAACAGGGGAATATGGTTCACCCCTCCACTTT. It specifies CASSPKLTGEYGSPLHF. The rearrangement joins TRBV4-3 to TRBJ1-6, with TRBD1 matching over 7 bases. The CDR3 runs to 17 residues. The germline gives CDR1 LGHNA, CDR2 YSLEER. V shed 4 bases, J shed 9 bases, and the junction held 15 bases outside the gene matches.

The chain links TRBV28 to TRBJ1-5; TRBD1 matches 7 bases. This CDR3 comprises 15 residues. The J segment lost 2 bases and the V segment lost 5 bases, leaving 6 bases of the junction unmatched. Germline assignment: CDR1 MDHEN and CDR2 SYDVKM. The CDR3 sequence is CASSTTGTGNQPQHF. For the CDR3, the DNA is TGTGCCAGCAGTACAACCGGGACAGGCAATCAGCCCCAGCATTTT.

The chain employs TRBV19 and TRBJ1-5; no definite D call. Deletions cut 5 bases from V and 5 bases from J, with 7 bases between. CDR1 is LNHDA, CDR2 SQIVND, per germline (reference sequence). The CDR3 has 12 amino acids. The CDR3 DNA is TGTGCCAGTAGTTTCGTCCATCAGCCCCAGCATTTT. This sequence encodes CASSFVHQPQHF.